This entry lists 9 T cell receptor beta chains sequenced from one sample in a study of T cells in localized non-small cell lung cancer. Here immunoSEQ multiplex PCR was the method, and the copy in TCRdb shows in-frame clones only, minus some. The sample records tens of thousands of clones, roughly 90% being singletons. The source was peripheral blood, collected before any cancer treatment. These receptors came from a female donor older than 55 with stage I lung adenocarcinoma.

The chain is built from TRBV2 and TRBJ2-5, with TRBD1 matching over 7 bases. J was trimmed by 4 bases and V by 8 bases; bases with no gene match: 7. The CDR3 has 13 amino acids. Germline assignment: CDR1 SNHLY and CDR2 FYNNEI. CDR3 coding DNA: TGTGCCAGCCGACGACAGGGTCGAGAGACCCAGTACTTC. Translated, it gives CASRRQGRETQYF.

V is TRBV7-2 and J is TRBJ2-5; TRBD1 matches at 7 bases. CDR1 is SGHTA and CDR2 is FQGNSA in the germline V gene. With V trimmed by 1 base and J by 4 bases, 3 bases remained unmatched. The CDR3 is 14 amino acids. The CDR3 spells CASSLEGQRETQYF. The CDR3 bases are TGTGCCAGCAGCTTAGAGGGACAGAGAGAGACCCAGTACTTC.

The V call is TRBV7-7, the J call TRBJ2-5, with TRBD2 matching over 14 bases. Germline loops: CDR1 SSHAT, CDR2 FNYEAQ (reference sequence). This CDR3 region has 16 residues. V was pared by 3 bases and J by 1 base, with 1 base of the junction left unmatched. CDR3 amino acids: CASSLGTSGGQETQYF. In DNA, the CDR3 is TGTGCCAGCAGCTTGGGGACTAGCGGGGGCCAAGAGACCCAGTACTTC.

The V gene is TRBV6-5, the J gene TRBJ1-2, with a tentative D call TRBD1 (5 bases). V lost 5 bases, J lost 3 bases, and 13 bases lay in between. The CDR3 extends over 14 amino acids. Germline assignment: CDR1 MNHEY and CDR2 SVGAGI. Here the CDR3 DNA reads TGTGCCAGCAGTCCTTTCAGGGAAGACTATGGCTACACCTTC. This translates into CASSPFREDYGYTF.

V and J are TRBV19 and TRBJ1-2; D is possibly TRBD1 (5 bases). V lost 8 bases and J 4 bases, leaving 17 bases between the germline ends. The CDR3 spans 14 residues. Germline V gene sequence: CDR1 LNHDA, CDR2 SQIVND (reference sequence). DNA of the CDR3: TGTGCCAGTTCCCAGGGCCCAGCCTCCTATGGCTACACCTTC. It specifies CASSQGPASYGYTF. Full variable domain (remainder filled in from reference TRBV19 and TRBJ1-2): DGGITQSPKYLFRKEGQNVTLSCEQNLNHDAMYWYRQDPGQGLRLIYYSQIVNDFQKGDIAEGYSVSREKKESFPLTVTSAQKNPTAFYLCASSQGPASYGYTFGSGTRLTVV.

The chain has TRBV6-1 and TRBJ2-7; TRBD2 matches at 12 bases. The germline gives CDR1 MNHNS, CDR2 SASEGT. The CDR3 sequence is 15 residues long. V lost 5 bases and J lost 1; bases outside the gene matches: 3. CDR3 sequence reads: CASSFGTSGSYEQYF. The CDR3 nucleotides are TGTGCCAGCAGTTTTGGGACTAGCGGGTCCTACGAGCAGTACTTC.

The chain has TRBV30 and TRBJ2-1; D is undetermined. The CDR3 consists of 15 residues. Germline CDR1 and CDR2: GTSNPN and SVGIG (reference sequence). Deletions cut 0 bases from V and 0 bases from J, with 9 bases between. CDR3 nucleotides: TGTGCCTGGAGTGTTAAACGTAGCTCCTACAATGAGCAGTTCTTC. Amino acid sequence: CAWSVKRSSYNEQFF.

The chain uses TRBV5-1 and TRBJ2-4; D is possibly TRBD2 (6 bases). The CDR3 length is 13 residues. Germline V CDR1 and CDR2: SGHRS, YFSETQ. V gave up 4 bases and J gave up 6 bases, with 11 bases separating them. CDR3 sequence: CASSPLEGNIQYF. The DNA of the CDR3 is TGCGCCAGCAGCCCCCTGGAGGGAAACATTCAGTACTTC.

V and J are TRBV18 and TRBJ2-7, with D uncertain. Trimming took 1 base from V and 6 from J, leaving 10 bases between them. The length of the CDR3 is 13 residues. CDR1 is KGHSH and CDR2 is LQKENI in the germline V gene. Here the CDR3 reads CASSPLASLEQYF. CDR3 coding DNA: TGTGCCAGCTCACCACTCGCCTCCCTCGAGCAGTACTTC.